The 27 T cell receptor beta chains given below trace back to one sample, sequenced in a study of OX40 agonist ivuxolimab in advanced cancers. Profiled with immunoSEQ multiplex PCR; TCRdb holds only in-frame clones, not every one. The data contain around 100,000 clones, around nine tenths of them seen just once; the ten biggest clones take up around 1.5%. Source: CD4+ or CD8+ T cells sorted from blood, taken in a trial of the OX40 agonist ivuxolimab. Every receptor here comes from an adult with an advanced solid tumor such as melanoma, head and neck, liver or kidney cancer.

This sequence joins TRBV30 and TRBJ1-3; D is unresolved. V was shortened by 2 bases and J by 2 bases, with 19 bases between the two germline ends. The CDR3 totals 17 residues. Germline CDR1 GTSNPN, CDR2 SVGIG (reference sequence). The CDR3 nucleotides read TGTGCCTGGAGTTCTTACTCGGTGTTCTCCCCTGGAAACACCATATATTTT. Amino acid sequence: CAWSSYSVFSPGNTIYF.

This clone was counted between two and nine times. V usage is TRBV19 and J usage is TRBJ2-2; D unresolved. CDR3 size: 13 residues. V was clipped by 3 bases and J by 2 bases, with 4 bases between them. In germline, CDR1 is LNHDA, CDR2 SQIVND (reference sequence). The CDR3 nucleotides are TGTGCCAGTAGTATCCACAACACCGGGGAGCTGTTTTTT. Translating gives CASSIHNTGELFF.

The chain is built from TRBV2 and TRBJ2-7; perhaps TRBD2 as D (5 bases). This CDR3 has 13 residues. V was trimmed by 7 bases and J by 2 bases, leaving 12 bases between them. CDR1 and CDR2 (germline): SNHLY, FYNNEI. Here the CDR3 reads CASTKEVPYEQYF. CDR3 sequence (DNA): TGTGCCAGCACAAAGGAGGTTCCCTACGAGCAGTACTTC.

The genes are TRBV19 and TRBJ2-3, with D hard to call. Germline V gene data show CDR1 as LNHDA and CDR2 as SQIVND (reference sequence). V was cut by 5 bases and J by 4 bases, with 13 bases left in between. The CDR3 covers 14 residues. CDR3 coding DNA: TGTGCCAGTAGTGCCCTAGGTGTCGCAGATACGCAGTATTTT. Translated: CASSALGVADTQYF.

The genes are TRBV6-6 and TRBJ1-4; tentative D call: TRBD1 (6 bases). Trimming left V 4 bases short and J 4 bases short, with 10 bases between. CDR3 length: 14 residues. In germline, CDR1 is MNHNY, CDR2 SVGAGI (reference sequence). As DNA, the CDR3 is TGTGCCAGCAGTTTCGGACAGCATAATGAAAAACTGTTTTTT. It specifies CASSFGQHNEKLFF.

V gene TRBV5-4 combines with J gene TRBJ2-3; 9 bases match TRBD1. V trimming: 0 bases; J trimming: 6 bases; junction bases outside the gene matches: 8. The V gene's germline CDR1 is SGHNT and CDR2 YYREEE (reference sequence). The CDR3 runs to 16 residues. The CDR3 is CASSLGGGQGLDTQYF. CDR3 nucleotide sequence: TGTGCCAGCAGCTTGGGAGGGGGACAGGGCTTGGATACGCAGTATTTT.

The rearrangement uses TRBV7-6 and TRBJ2-1, with D maybe TRBD2 (5 bases). V lost 4 bases, J lost 0 bases, and 13 bases lay in between. Germline V gene data show CDR1 as SGHVS and CDR2 as FNYEAQ. This CDR3 region has 16 residues. CDR3: CASSSELASSYNEQFF. In DNA form, the CDR3 reads TGTGCCAGCAGCTCCGAGCTAGCCAGCTCCTACAATGAGCAGTTCTTC.

V gene TRBV7-9 combines with J gene TRBJ2-1, with 7 bases identical to TRBD1. After removal of 5 bases from V and 3 bases from J, the junction contained 7 bases not matched to a gene. The germline CDR1 and CDR2 sequences are SEHNR and FQNEAQ (reference sequence). The CDR3 is made up of 15 amino acids. The CDR3 loop is CASSTRQGDYNEQFF. CDR3 DNA sequence: TGTGCCAGCAGCACACGACAGGGCGACTACAATGAGCAGTTCTTC.

V gene TRBV6-5 combines with J gene TRBJ2-3; D not resolved. V was clipped by 2 bases and J by 3 bases, with 9 bases between them. CDR3 size: 14 residues. CDR1 is MNHEY and CDR2 is SVGAGI in the germline V gene. The chain's CDR3 is CASSYQGPTDTQYF. CDR3 sequence (DNA): TGTGCCAGCAGTTACCAAGGCCCTACAGATACGCAGTATTTT.

This chain uses TRBV27 with TRBJ2-5; possibly TRBD1 or TRBD2 for D (5 bases each). This CDR3 has 14 residues. Germline-derived CDR1 and CDR2 are MNHEY and SMNVEV (reference sequence). V dropped 4 bases and J dropped 5 bases, with 14 bases sitting between them. The CDR3 loop reads CASSSGTPWETQYF. The DNA of the CDR3 is TGTGCCAGCAGTTCCGGGACGCCGTGGGAGACCCAGTACTTC.

This clone has just one count. The chain couples TRBV5-1 to TRBJ2-5; 8 positions agree with TRBD1. Germline CDR1 and CDR2: SGHRS and YFSETQ. V trimming: 0 bases; J trimming: 3 bases; junction bases outside the gene matches: 1. The CDR3 runs 14 residues. The CDR3 sequence is CASSLGTGKETQYF. DNA of the CDR3: TGCGCCAGCAGCTTGGGGACAGGGAAAGAGACCCAGTACTTC.

This chain uses TRBV5-4 with TRBJ2-4; perhaps TRBD2 as D (6 bases). Germline V lookup: CDR1 SGHNT, CDR2 YYREEE (reference sequence). The CDR3 extends over 15 amino acids. Trimming removed 3 bases at V and 1 base at J, with 11 bases between. The chain's CDR3 is CASSSLRGAKNIQYF. The CDR3 DNA sequence: TGTGCCAGCAGCTCTCTTCGGGGGGCCAAAAACATTCAGTACTTC.

The chain couples TRBV14 to TRBJ2-3; 16 bases agree with TRBD2. This CDR3 spans 21 amino acids. Unmatched junction bases numbered 14, after V lost 1 base and J lost 4 bases. Looked up from germline, CDR1 is SGHDN and CDR2 is FVKESK. The DNA of the CDR3 is TGTGCCAGCAGCCAAGTCCGCCATCTAGGGACTAGCGGGAGGGCCCCAGATACGCAGTATTTT. The encoded protein is CASSQVRHLGTSGRAPDTQYF.

The chain combines TRBV5-6 with TRBJ1-6; TRBD1 is a possible D gene (5 bases). There are 14 residues in the CDR3. V lost 2 bases and J 7 bases, leaving 10 bases between the germline ends. CDR1 is SGHDT, CDR2 YYEEEE, per germline. The CDR3 DNA follows: TGTGCCAGCAGCTTACAGGATCGCAATTCACCCCTCCACTTT. Protein: CASSLQDRNSPLHF.

The chain combines TRBV11-2 with TRBJ2-1; the D gene is possibly TRBD2 (5 bases). Germline assignment: CDR1 SGHAT and CDR2 FQNNGV. This CDR3 is 16 amino acids long. V was clipped by 0 bases and J by 0 bases, with 9 bases between them. The CDR3 bases are TGTGCCAGCAGCTTAGAACCGGGGAGCTCCTACAATGAGCAGTTCTTC. Translation: CASSLEPGSSYNEQFF.

The chain recombines TRBV6-1 with TRBJ2-5; 7 nucleotides match TRBD1. This CDR3 has 13 residues. From germline, CDR1 is MNHNS and CDR2 SASEGT. The J segment lost 2 bases and the V segment lost 7 bases, leaving 4 bases of the junction unmatched. As DNA, the CDR3 is TGTGCCAGCATAATACAGGGGCAAGAGACCCAGTACTTC. Translating it yields CASIIQGQETQYF.

CDR3 sequence: CASSYRLAGAYEQYF. The CDR3 nucleotides are TGTGCCAGCAGTTACCGTCTAGCGGGGGCCTACGAGCAGTACTTC. The chain is built from TRBV6-5 and TRBJ2-7; 10 positions match TRBD2. This CDR3 comprises 15 residues. Germline V gene sequence: CDR1 MNHEY, CDR2 SVGAGI. V lost 2 bases, J lost 2 bases, and 3 bases stayed unmatched.

In its sample, this clone was seen once. V is TRBV9 and J is TRBJ2-3; TRBD2 aligns across 14 bases. Germline V gives CDR1 SGDLS, CDR2 YYNGEE. The CDR3 is made up of 17 amino acids. V was pared by 4 bases and J by 3 bases, with 7 bases of the junction left unmatched. CDR3 coding DNA: TGTGCCAGCAGCACCCGACTAGCGGGGGGGTATACAGATACGCAGTATTTT. Its protein is CASSTRLAGGYTDTQYF.

The chain recombines TRBV4-2 with TRBJ2-1, with D uncertain. This CDR3 comprises 13 residues. Germline lookup yields CDR1 LGHNA and CDR2 YNFKEQ. V was shortened by 2 bases and J by 5 bases, with 7 bases between the two germline ends. The CDR3 is CASSQIPHNEQFF. In DNA form, the CDR3 reads TGTGCCAGCAGCCAAATCCCCCACAATGAGCAGTTCTTC.

CDR3 sequence: CASSFYQGANEQFF. Here the CDR3 DNA reads TGTGCCAGCAGCTTTTACCAGGGCGCGAATGAGCAGTTCTTC. The rearrangement links TRBV7-2 to TRBJ2-1; possible D gene TRBD1, 5 bases. Germline V gene sequence: CDR1 SGHTA, CDR2 FQGNSA. The CDR3 loop spans 14 amino acids. Trimming took 3 bases from V and 7 from J, leaving 13 bases between them.

This clone ranks as medium-sized. This chain uses TRBV30 with TRBJ1-6; a weak D match, TRBD1 (5 bases). There are 14 residues in the CDR3. The ends were cut back, 0 bases at V and 7 bases at J, with 10 bases in the middle. Germline V CDR1 and CDR2: GTSNPN, SVGIG (reference sequence). The CDR3 DNA sequence: TGTGCCTGGAGTGTACCCAGGGAGAATTCACCCCTCCACTTT. Encoded protein: CAWSVPRENSPLHF.

This rearrangement joins TRBV2 to TRBJ2-5; 7 positions match TRBD2. The CDR3 loop spans 15 amino acids. Losses at the gene ends were 4 bases for V and 4 bases for J; bases not matched to a gene: 9. From germline, CDR1 is SNHLY and CDR2 FYNNEI. CDR3 protein: CASSGGGRTSETQYF. DNA of the CDR3: TGTGCCAGCAGTGGGGGGGGACGGACCTCAGAGACCCAGTACTTC.

The V and J genes are TRBV27 and TRBJ1-4; D call uncertain. The germline V gene has CDR1 MNHEY and CDR2 SMNVEV (reference sequence). The CDR3 length is 11 residues. V dropped 6 bases and J dropped 5 bases, with 4 bases sitting between them. The CDR3 sequence is CASRRNEKLFF. The CDR3 DNA follows: TGTGCCAGCAGGCGAAATGAAAAACTGTTTTTT.

The rearrangement links TRBV7-3 to TRBJ2-2; tentative D call: TRBD2 (5 bases). Germline V lookup: CDR1 SGHTA, CDR2 FQGTGA. V lost 5 bases and J lost 3, with 10 bases in between. This CDR3 is built from 14 residues. In DNA form, the CDR3 reads TGTGCCAGCAGCCCGCAGAGGGACACCGGGGAGCTGTTTTTT. Protein sequence: CASSPQRDTGELFF.

The chain combines TRBV30 with TRBJ2-3; 9 positions agree with TRBD2. CDR1 is GTSNPN and CDR2 is SVGIG in the germline V gene (reference sequence). This CDR3 contains 16 residues. Losses at the gene ends were 0 bases for V and 2 bases for J; bases not matched to a gene: 6. CDR3 in amino acids: CAWSVVAGAPTDTQYF. CDR3 DNA: TGTGCCTGGAGTGTAGTAGCGGGGGCCCCCACAGATACGCAGTATTTT. Filled out from reference TRBV30 and TRBJ2-3, the complete variable domain reads SQTIHQWPATLVQPVGSPLSLECTVEGTSNPNLYWYRQAAGRGLQLLFYSVGIGQISSEVPQNLSASRPQDRQFILSSKKLLLSDSGFYLCAWSVVAGAPTDTQYFGPGTRLTVL.

The gene calls are TRBV4-1 and TRBJ2-7; 7 bases are a match to TRBD2. Germline CDR1 MGHRA, CDR2 YSYEKL. The V and J ends lost 0 bases and 4 bases, in that order; junction bases with no gene match: 9. The CDR3 is 16 residues long. This CDR3 is CASSQEFSTAGYEQYF. The CDR3 bases are TGCGCCAGCAGCCAAGAATTTTCGACAGCGGGGTACGAGCAGTACTTC.

This chain uses TRBV6-5 with TRBJ2-2; the D gene could be TRBD1 or TRBD2 (6 bases each). V lost 5 bases to trimming and J lost 7 bases, with 11 bases between them. The CDR3 sequence is 13 residues long. Germline V lookup: CDR1 MNHEY, CDR2 SVGAGI. CDR3 coding DNA: TGTGCCAGCAGTAGGGGGGTTGACGGGGAGCTGTTTTTT. Translated, it gives CASSRGVDGELFF.